This entry describes one T cell receptor beta chain. What it binds is unknown. The CDR3 loop spans 15 amino acids. Germline CDR1 is MNHEY and CDR2 is SVGAGI. Trimming removed 2 bases from V and 4 bases from J, with 15 bases in between. TCRdb's table, derived via immunoSEQ multiplex PCR, lists solely in-frame clones and lacks some. The table shows some 100,000 clones, with about 89% occurring only once. This entry is derived from a study of T cell responses to AZD1222 COVID-19 vaccine. Study findings and constraints: Nearly half of spike-specific TCRs reportedly target unmutated variant regions.

This receptor was obtained from an adult who received the AZD1222 COVID-19 vaccine. The chain combines TRBV6-5 with TRBJ2-7; D is perhaps TRBD1 (6 bases). Source: peripheral blood, taken 28 days after the second AZD1222 dose. As DNA, the CDR3 is TGTGCCAGCAGTTACCGGGCAGGGGAAGGGTACGAGCAGTACTTC. This codes for CASSYRAGEGYEQYF.